Listed here are 9 T cell receptor beta chains from one sample, sequenced in a study of T cell responses to AZD1222 COVID-19 vaccine. Sequencing was performed with immunoSEQ multiplex PCR; in TCRdb, only in-frame clones are kept and a portion is missing. The sample includes 65,000 or so clones, 84% of them seen just once. Source: peripheral blood, taken on day 0 of AZD1222 vaccination. These receptor sequences come from an adult in good health.

The chain carries TRBV14 and TRBJ2-7; perhaps TRBD2 as D (5 bases). The V end lost 4 bases, the J end lost 1 base, and 11 bases lay between the germline ends. The CDR3 sequence is 14 residues long. Per germline, CDR1 SGHDN and CDR2 FVKESK. CDR3 sequence: CASSPLGSSYEQYF. CDR3 nucleotide sequence: TGTGCCAGCAGCCCCCTAGGGAGTTCCTACGAGCAGTACTTC.

The table lists this clone with a count of one. The CDR3 spells CASSLVGTGSLSYTF. CDR3 bases: TGTGCCAGCAGCTTAGTAGGGACAGGGTCCTTGAGCTACACCTTC. The V and J genes are TRBV11-2 and TRBJ1-2, with 9 bases that match TRBD1. The CDR3 is made up of 15 amino acids. Losses at the gene ends were 1 base for V and 9 bases for J; bases not matched to a gene: 9. In germline, CDR1 is SGHAT, CDR2 FQNNGV.

The chain couples TRBV11-2 to TRBJ1-4; D gene unclear. CDR3 length equals 14 residues. Germline loops: CDR1 SGHAT, CDR2 FQNNGV. Trimming removed 1 base at V and 4 bases at J, with 7 bases between. The CDR3 spells CASSLGPNNEKLFF. Here the CDR3 DNA reads TGTGCCAGCAGCTTAGGACCGAATAATGAAAAACTGTTTTTT.

This sequence joins TRBV28 and TRBJ2-7; D unresolved. The CDR3 has 12 amino acids. Germline V gene sequence: CDR1 MDHEN, CDR2 SYDVKM. Trimming removed 0 bases at V and 1 base at J, with 1 base between. CDR3 sequence reads: CASSLWSYEQYF. As DNA, the CDR3 is TGTGCCAGCAGTTTATGGTCCTACGAGCAGTACTTC. The whole variable domain, remainder taken from reference TRBV28 and TRBJ2-7, is DVKVTQSSRYLVKRTGEKVFLECVQDMDHENMFWYRQDPGLGLRLIYFSYDVKMKEKGDIPEGYSVSREKKERFSLILESASTNQTSMYLCASSLWSYEQYFGPGTRLTVT.

The chain uses TRBV7-2 and TRBJ1-5, with D unclear. Germline CDR1 is SGHTA and CDR2 is FQGNSA. The CDR3 extends over 13 amino acids. V was shortened by 2 bases and J by 4 bases, with 6 bases between the two germline ends. The CDR3: CASSLRENQPQHF. The CDR3 nucleotides read TGTGCCAGCAGCTTAAGAGAAAATCAGCCCCAGCATTTT.

J is TRBJ2-3 and V is TRBV5-1; weak D call: TRBD2 (7 bases). CDR1 SGHRS and CDR2 YFSETQ come from the germline V gene. The CDR3 is 16 residues long. V was shortened by 4 bases and J by 2 bases, with 17 bases between the two germline ends. DNA of the CDR3: TGCGCCAGCAGCAACGAGGGGGGGAAATACACAGATACGCAGTATTTT. Its protein is CASSNEGGKYTDTQYF. The whole variable domain, filled in from reference TRBV5-1 and TRBJ2-3, reads KAGVTQTPRYLIKTRGQQVTLSCSPISGHRSVSWYQQTPGQGLQFLFEYFSETQRNKGNFPGRFSGRQFSNSRSEMNVSTLELGDSALYLCASSNEGGKYTDTQYFGPGTRLTVL.

V usage is TRBV6-4 and J usage is TRBJ2-1, with D perhaps matching TRBD2 (6 bases). Germline values: CDR1 MRHNA, CDR2 SNTAGT. V was pared by 5 bases and J by 5 bases, with 19 bases between. This CDR3 comprises 16 residues. The CDR3 loop is CASSRDSGLPNNEQFF. The DNA for the CDR3 is TGTGCCAGCAGTAGGGATAGCGGACTACCAAACAATGAGCAGTTCTTC.

The V call is TRBV9, the J call TRBJ1-1, with 7 positions matching TRBD1. This CDR3 spans 14 amino acids. The V segment lost 2 bases and the J segment 1 base; nucleotides outside the gene matches: 2. CDR1 SGDLS and CDR2 YYNGEE come from the germline V gene. CDR3 coding DNA: TGTGCCAGCAGCGTGGGACAGCCGAACACTGAAGCTTTCTTT. This codes for CASSVGQPNTEAFF.

The chain is built from TRBV5-1 and TRBJ1-1; no firm D call. Germline assignment: CDR1 SGHRS and CDR2 YFSETQ. The CDR3 is made up of 14 amino acids. Trimming took 3 bases from V and 7 from J, leaving 16 bases between them. The DNA for the CDR3 is TGCGCCAGCAGCTACTCGATGACGGTTAGTGAAGCTTTCTTT. It yields the protein CASSYSMTVSEAFF.